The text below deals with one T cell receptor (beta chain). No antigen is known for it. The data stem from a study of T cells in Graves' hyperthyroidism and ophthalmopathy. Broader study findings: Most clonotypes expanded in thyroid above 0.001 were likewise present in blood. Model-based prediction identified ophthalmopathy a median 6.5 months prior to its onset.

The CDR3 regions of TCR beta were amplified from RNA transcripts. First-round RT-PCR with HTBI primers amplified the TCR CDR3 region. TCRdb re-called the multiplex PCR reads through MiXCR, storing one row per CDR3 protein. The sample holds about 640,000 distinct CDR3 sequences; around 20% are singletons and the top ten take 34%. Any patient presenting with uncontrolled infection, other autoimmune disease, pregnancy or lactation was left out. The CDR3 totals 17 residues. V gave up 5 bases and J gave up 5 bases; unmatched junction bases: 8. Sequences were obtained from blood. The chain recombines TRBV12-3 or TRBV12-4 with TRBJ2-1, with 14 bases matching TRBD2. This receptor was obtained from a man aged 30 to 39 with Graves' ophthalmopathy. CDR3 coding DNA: TGTGCCAGCAGTCTTGGGACTAGCGGGAGTCAAAACAATGAGCAGTTCTTC. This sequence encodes CASSLGTSGSQNNEQFF.